This T cell receptor (beta chain) was identified during a study of cytomegalovirus exposure and HLA in healthy donors (dated 2017 in TCRdb). As for the study more broadly: According to an earlier analysis of a few hundred of the donors, about 179 million T cells yielded roughly 100 million unique TCR beta sequences and roughly 280 Gb of sequence data. A later genetic analysis used genome-wide SNP genotypes for about 60% of the roughly 670 donors, treating that subset as a discovery cohort. Five DR-DQ haplotypes were treated as single units for association and clustering because of strong linkage in the cohort. An early release covering 550 to 700 HLA-typed donors comprised approximately 300 gigabases of sequencing data and roughly 86 million unique TCR sequences. The study combined high-throughput TCR immunosequencing, statistical association of individual TCRs with disease status, and machine learning to predict cytomegalovirus infection status. Among some 410 genotyped donors of the cohort, an average of around 240,000 unique TCR beta nucleotide sequences was sequenced per donor, of which 15% to 20% were non-productive. In a later analysis, previously published TCR beta repertoires from more than 500 donors were re-analyzed and high-resolution HLA genotyping was added so that TCR occurrence patterns could be studied. The study was designed to test whether signatures of past pathogen exposure could be identified by cataloging public T cell receptors. Alongside the repertoire data, information on donor age, sex, ethnicity and CMV serostatus was compiled. HLA typing covered class I and class II loci at four-digit resolution. Rather than drawing on any new phenotypic data, the later analysis identified candidate immune exposures from TCR beta sequences and the way those sequences occurred across donors. The T cell repertoires of under 700 subjects were profiled by immunosequencing and related to cytomegalovirus serostatus. Typing coverage varied by locus: about 620-630 donors for A, B, C, DRB1 and DQB1; approximately 500 for DQA1; nearly 610 for DPA1; around 450 for DPB1. A separate validation cohort of about 110 different subjects was used in addition to the roughly 670-subject first cohort. Every repertoire in the discovery cohort had been generated on one and the same sequencing platform. In an earlier analysis of more than 550 of the donors, high-throughput TCR beta sequencing was used to judge whether each TCR beta V gene segment behaved as functional or pseudogenic. The genetic ancestry cluster associated with self-reported Caucasian donors included roughly 84% of the roughly 400 genotyped donors. Results the study describes overall, beyond this receptor: The only immune exposure information available for the cohort was CMV serostatus. A cluster of highly shared sequence variants was judged likely to be a technical artifact of the sequencing pipeline. The earlier analysis of 587 of the donors excluded some 15 rarely observed V segments, including chromosome 9 orphons, because counts were too low. A later analysis found that HLA-associated TCR beta chains were more clonally expanded and had lower generation probabilities than equally common non-associated chains. According to the authors, the approach could potentially be generalized to other disease states and immunological phenotypes. A later genetic analysis reported fewer N-insertions in productive TCRs among donors in an Asian-associated ancestry cluster than the approximately 700-donor mean. A later analysis found that most CMV-associated TCR beta chains appeared HLA-restricted, with HLA associations seemingly driven largely by CMV exposure. Some IMGT-functional V segments, including TRBV6-2 and TRBV6-3, could not be distinguished by the 87-base-pair reads and were therefore excluded. Because HLA typing was missing for some donors at each locus, association tests included only the typed subset. The cohort was sequenced for TCR beta chains only, and without alpha or paired-chain data the features that could be detected were limited. A few of the identified cytomegalovirus-associated TCR beta chains were confirmed in vitro to be specific for cytomegalovirus antigens. According to a later analysis, parvovirus B19, influenza, CMV and Epstein-Barr virus appeared linked to several top co-occurrence clusters. A further reported finding was that TCR beta sequences accurately predicted the HLA-A and HLA-B alleles for most subjects in the first cohort. The study listed approximately 150 TCR beta chains as associated with cytomegalovirus. When HLA alleles, especially DR and DQ, strongly co-occurred, attributing TCR associations to individual alleles was difficult. Linkage disequilibrium might explain the correlated functional status among segregating V segments, but an unknown experimental factor could not be excluded. An association between a missense DCLRE1C variant and V-gene and J-gene trimming of TCR beta chains was found in a later genetic analysis and replicated in an independent cohort. The presence/absence analyses assumed that sequencing depth was roughly uniform across donors, and that assumption may not be true. Broadly in line with IMGT annotations, most TCR beta V segments showed up in productive rearrangements about 87% or about 30% of the time in an earlier analysis of 587 of the donors. Specific HLA alleles were associated with 16,951 TCR beta sequences at a false discovery rate of 0.05 in a later analysis. Most TCR sequences were seen in very few donors, while some public TCRs were found in many individuals. In a later analysis, the rate of TCR association differed among HLA loci, with DRB1 alleles having the most associated TCRs and HLA-C alleles having the fewest. Cytomegalovirus status was reported to be diagnosed by the classifier with high specificity and sensitivity in both the original and validation cohorts.

Library preparation was by the immunoSEQ multiplex PCR assay. The multiplex PCR relied on a mix of 60 forward primers for TCR Vbeta segments and 13 reverse primers for TCR Jbeta segments. Amplification of the CDR3 region of rearranged TCR beta genes was performed with a multiplex PCR assay on genomic DNA. On the Illumina HiSeq System, the amplified TCR beta libraries were sequenced as 87-base-pair reads. The original methods were these. A later analysis tallied some 79 million unique TCR beta chains across the 666 repertoires, and approximately 12 million of those chains were shared by two or more donors. Raw reads were error-corrected and collapsed into unique sequences with a nearest-neighbor algorithm that merged closely related sequences to remove PCR and sequencing errors. V, D and J gene segments were assigned by aligning CDR3 sequences to IMGT reference sequences. For a sequence to be retained, a match of at least six nucleotides to both a V gene segment and a J gene segment was required. Rearrangements were classified as productive when the CDR3 lacked stop codons and remained in frame with V and J, and all other rearrangements were classified as non-productive. CDR3 was defined by IMGT convention, running from the second conserved V-encoded cysteine to the conserved J-encoded phenylalanine. The earlier analysis of roughly 590 of the donors excluded sequences that lacked an unambiguous match to a single V gene segment. An earlier analysis of 500 to 700 of the donors classified V segments as functional when productive rearrangements were above 56.7% and as segregating when the standard deviation between donors was above 5%. A statistical classification framework was developed to diagnose cytomegalovirus status using the catalog of TCR beta chain sequences. V and J gene assignment, in a later analysis, came from comparing TCR nucleotide sequences with IMGT/GENE-DB human TR gene sequences. Using the TCRdist pipeline, a later analysis assigned CDR3 sequences along with most-parsimonious VDJ recombination scenarios. In a later analysis, every TCR beta chain was defined by the combination of its CDR3 amino acid sequence and its V-gene family, and reads without a unique V-gene family were dropped. As a way to deal with suspected cross-contamination and a sequencing artifact, a later analysis dropped roughly 600 nucleotide sequences that were highly shared and had low generation probability. In a later analysis, a clonal expansion index was calculated for each public chain from normalized within-repertoire ranks of inferred template counts. In a later analysis, generation probabilities were computed using a VDJ recombination model fitted to out-of-frame rearrangements, and the results were checked against IGoR. In a later analysis, TCR-TCR, TCR-HLA and TCR-CMV co-occurrence was scored with hypergeometric tests, and a repertoire-size bias correction was applied to TCR pairs. False discovery rates were estimated in a later analysis by permuting HLA or CMV assignments 20 times. In a later analysis, co-occurring TCRs were grouped with DBSCAN, and TCRdist sequence similarity was added when clustering was performed within HLA-allele-positive subsets. Repertoires with fewer than 30,000 or more than 120,000 public chains were left out of co-occurrence clustering, as were about 5 repertoires with anomalous nucleotide sharing. Entries here come from immuneACCESS through TCRdb and include only in-frame sequences with V and J called. Some clones fail to appear in such tables; in the studies checked, an unresolved V gene covers under half of the shortfall, and the cause of the remainder is unknown. V and J calls and clone size follow that table, whereas D and trimming were derived from the DNA. Here the sample has approximately 290,000 clones; about four fifths occur a single time. About 0.3% of the sample is in the top ten clones.

Note on this clone: Its antigen is currently not known. The input lacks base qualities; no much larger clone sits a single base away.

Spanning cysteine to phenylalanine, the CDR3 consists of 13 amino acids. The entry retains the CDR3 DNA only, 39 bases that are in frame from base 1. The germline V gene gives CDR1 as SGHTS and CDR2 as YDEGEE. Trimming costs V 2 bases and J 1 base, and their ends lie 6 bases apart. The cohort consisted of 600 to 750 healthy bone marrow donors. At the time of sampling, all cohort members were nominally healthy, though unrecorded immune exposures were likely present. The donor was CMV seronegative and belonged to the group of several hundred seronegative cohort members. A peripheral blood sample was provided by each donor, and peripheral blood mononuclear cells were used for TCR beta sequencing. Genomic DNA was extracted from the blood cell samples with the Qiagen DNeasy Blood Extraction Kit.

This receptor was identified in a girl aged 2 to 10 in good health and CMV-seronegative. The sequenced material came from PBMCs. The sequence links TRBV5-8 to TRBJ1-1; no confident D gene assignment can be made. The CDR3 protein sequence reads: CASSLFRNTEAFF. The base sequence is TGTGCCAGCAGCTTATTTAGGAACACTGAAGCTTTCTTT.